The 8 T cell receptor beta chains given below trace back to one sample, sequenced in a study of PD-1 blockade in classical Hodgkin lymphoma. The time point: newly diagnosed, previously untreated cHL patient sample. Thawed PBMCs supplied CD8+ T cells via magnetic negative selection. The table came from immunoSEQ multiplex PCR; TCRdb's copy has only in-frame clones and leaves some out. The sample records over 20,000 clones, about 87% being singletons. The specimen was CD8+ T cells from blood. The receptors were gathered from a human donor with classical Hodgkin lymphoma.

CDR3 in DNA: TGTGCCAGCTCACCAGTGCGGACAGGGTACCACGAGCAGTACTTC. Its protein is CASSPVRTGYHEQYF. The V gene is TRBV18, the J gene TRBJ2-7; 8 nucleotides align to TRBD1. V was pared by 2 bases and J by 5 bases, with 8 bases of the junction left unmatched. Germline V gene data show CDR1 as KGHSH and CDR2 as LQKENI. This CDR3 comprises 15 residues.

The gene calls are TRBV10-2 and TRBJ2-7; TRBD2 agrees at 8 bases. V lost 6 bases to trimming and J lost 4 bases; unmatched junction nucleotides: 8. Germline values: CDR1 WSHSY, CDR2 SAAADI. The CDR3 loop spans 14 amino acids. The CDR3, as DNA: TGCGCCAGCAGCATGAGCGGGAGAGGGTACGAGCAGTACTTC. Encoded protein: CASSMSGRGYEQYF.

The gene calls are TRBV19 and TRBJ2-7; D unresolved. The CDR3 runs 13 residues. The V and J ends lost 3 bases and 4 bases respectively, with 10 bases between them. In germline, CDR1 is LNHDA, CDR2 SQIVND (reference sequence). CDR3 nucleotides: TGTGCCAGTAGTATCCGACTTTCGTACGAGCAGTACTTC. Amino acids: CASSIRLSYEQYF.

This clone occurred a few times. The V gene is TRBV12-2, the J gene TRBJ2-1; the D call in the table, TRBD2, was not verified against the DNA. TRBV12-2 is flagged as a pseudogene. The CDR3 runs to 17 residues. CDR3 in amino acids: CASRLKAGPCSYNEQFF. The CDR3 DNA sequence: TGTGCAAGTCGCTTAAAAGCGGGGCCCTGTTCCTACAATGAGCAGTTCTTC.

The chain employs TRBV5-1 and TRBJ2-7; no clear D gene. Trimming shortened V by 9 bases and J by 3 bases, and 22 bases separated the two germline ends. CDR3 length: 15 amino acids. Germline CDR1 SGHRS, CDR2 YFSETQ. The CDR3 DNA sequence: TGCGCCACCCCGGAAATGGGATCGAGCTTCTACGAGCAGTACTTC. Its translation: CATPEMGSSFYEQYF.

This clone occurred a few times. The chain recombines TRBV27 with TRBJ1-2; tentatively, D is TRBD1 (5 bases). The CDR3 totals 16 residues. Trimming took off 0 bases at V and 9 bases at J, with 20 bases between the two ends. Germline values: CDR1 MNHEY, CDR2 SMNVEV (reference sequence). The CDR3 loop reads CASSLSGSGTPGRYTF. CDR3 bases: TGTGCCAGCAGTTTATCGGGATCCGGGACTCCTGGCCGCTACACCTTC.

This rearrangement joins TRBV6-1 to TRBJ1-6, with 8 bases fitting TRBD1. V shed 6 bases and J 9 bases; nucleotides not matched to a gene: 10. Germline assignment: CDR1 MNHNS and CDR2 SASEGT. This CDR3 is built from 15 residues. The CDR3 reads CASRIPGQESSPLHF. The CDR3 nucleotides read TGTGCCAGCAGGATACCGGGACAGGAGAGTTCACCCCTCCACTTT.

This rearrangement joins TRBV19 to TRBJ2-1; 9 positions match TRBD2. J was trimmed by 2 bases and V by 1 base; bases with no gene match: 3. The CDR3 length is 16 residues. CDR1 LNHDA and CDR2 SQIVND come from the germline V gene (reference sequence). DNA of the CDR3: TGTGCCAGTAGTATAGCCAGCGGGGGGACCTACAATGAGCAGTTCTTC. As protein: CASSIASGGTYNEQFF.